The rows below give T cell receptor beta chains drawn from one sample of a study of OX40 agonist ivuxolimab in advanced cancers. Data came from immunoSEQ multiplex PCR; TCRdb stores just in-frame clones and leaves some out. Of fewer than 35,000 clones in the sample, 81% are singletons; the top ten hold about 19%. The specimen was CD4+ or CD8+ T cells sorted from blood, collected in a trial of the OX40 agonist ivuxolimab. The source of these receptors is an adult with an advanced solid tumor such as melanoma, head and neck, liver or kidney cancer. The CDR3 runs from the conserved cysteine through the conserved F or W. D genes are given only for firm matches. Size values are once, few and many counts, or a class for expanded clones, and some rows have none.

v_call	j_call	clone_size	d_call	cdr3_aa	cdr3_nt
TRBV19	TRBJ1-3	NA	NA	CASSIAAHISGNTIYF	TGTGCCAGTAGTATCGCGGCACACATCTCTGGAAACACCATATATTTT
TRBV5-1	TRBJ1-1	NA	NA	CASSTQTANTEAFF	TGCGCCAGCAGCACTCAGACAGCGAACACTGAAGCTTTCTTT
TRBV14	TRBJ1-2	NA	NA	CASSQVGFNYGYTF	TGTGCCAGCAGCCAAGTGGGGTTTAACTATGGCTACACCTTC
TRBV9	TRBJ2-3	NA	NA	CASSVSGTSTDTQYF	TGTGCCAGCAGCGTCTCCGGGACTAGCACAGATACGCAGTATTTT
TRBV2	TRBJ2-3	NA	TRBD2	CASSRSGGDTDTQYF	TGTGCCAGCAGTAGAAGCGGGGGTGACACAGATACGCAGTATTTT
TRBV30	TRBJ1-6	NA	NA	CAWSRTEAPLHF	TGTGCCTGGAGTAGAACCGAGGCGCCCCTCCACTTT
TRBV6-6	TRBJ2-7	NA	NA	CASSFFSHPYEQYF	TGTGCCAGCAGTTTCTTCTCACATCCCTACGAGCAGTACTTC
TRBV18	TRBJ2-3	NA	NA	CASQSTGTDTQYF	TGTGCCAGCCAATCGACAGGCACAGATACGCAGTATTTT
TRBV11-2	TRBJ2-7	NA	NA	CASSLDLRYSYEQYF	TGTGCCAGCAGCTTAGATCTCAGGTACTCCTACGAGCAGTACTTC
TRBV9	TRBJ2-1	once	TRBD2	CASSVVAGVPNEQFF	TGTGCCAGCAGCGTAGTAGCGGGAGTTCCCAATGAGCAGTTCTTC
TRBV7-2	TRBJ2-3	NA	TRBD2	CASSPISSSGSSDTQYF	TGTGCCAGCAGCCCTATCTCCTCTAGCGGGAGTAGTGATACGCAGTATTTT
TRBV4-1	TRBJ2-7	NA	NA	CASSQIGLSEQYF	TGCGCCAGCAGCCAGATTGGACTGTCTGAGCAGTACTTC
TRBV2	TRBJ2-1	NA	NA	CASKRQIYNEQFF	TGTGCCAGCAAGAGACAAATCTACAATGAGCAGTTCTTC
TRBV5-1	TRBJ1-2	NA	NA	CASSPGGAATFNYGYTF	TGCGCCAGCAGCCCCGGGGGGGCAGCTACATTTAACTATGGCTACACCTTC
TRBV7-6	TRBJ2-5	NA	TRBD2	CASSSGTSGGPFRETQYF	TGTGCCAGCAGCTCTGGGACTAGCGGGGGGCCCTTCCGGGAGACCCAGTACTTC
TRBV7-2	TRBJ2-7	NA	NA	CASSLGLREATYEQYF	TGTGCCAGCAGCTTGGGGTTGCGGGAAGCTACCTACGAGCAGTACTTC
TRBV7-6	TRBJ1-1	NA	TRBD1	CASSSRGGTEAFF	TGTGCCAGCAGCTCCAGGGGGGGGACTGAAGCTTTCTTT
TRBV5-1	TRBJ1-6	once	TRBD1	CASSLAQGGQGNSPLHF	TGCGCCAGCAGCTTGGCCCAGGGGGGGCAGGGTAATTCACCCCTCCACTTT
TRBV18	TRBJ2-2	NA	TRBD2	CASSPETSGGTGELFF	TGTGCCAGCTCACCAGAGACTAGCGGGGGAACCGGGGAGCTGTTTTTT
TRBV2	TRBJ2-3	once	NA	CASSEALGGTDTQYF	TGTGCCAGCAGTGAAGCGCTAGGGGGTACAGATACGCAGTATTTT
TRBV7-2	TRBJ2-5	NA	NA	CASSTRGVQETQYF	TGTGCCAGCAGCACCCGCGGGGTCCAAGAGACCCAGTACTTC
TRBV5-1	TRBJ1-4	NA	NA	CASSGGGDEKLFF	TGCGCCAGCTCCGGAGGGGGGGATGAAAAACTGTTTTTT
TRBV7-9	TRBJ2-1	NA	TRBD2	CASSTWTSGLSYNEQFF	TGTGCCAGCAGCACCTGGACTAGCGGGCTCTCCTACAATGAGCAGTTCTTC